Below are 9 T cell receptor beta chains sequenced from a single sample in a study of OX40 agonist ivuxolimab in advanced cancers. Library construction relied on the immunoSEQ multiplex PCR assay. TCRdb carries this immuneACCESS record with in-frame sequences only. Its versions omit some clonotypes, under half of them owing to an unresolved V gene in the studies checked, with the rest unexplained. The sample profile shows 50,000 or so clones; approximately 89% of them were found once. The leading ten clones occupy about 6% of the sample. This specimen consisted of CD4+ or CD8+ T cells sorted from blood, obtained in a trial of the OX40 agonist ivuxolimab. The receptors here all came from an adult with an advanced solid tumor such as melanoma, head and neck, liver or kidney cancer.

V usage is TRBV7-2 and J usage is TRBJ2-7; the D is unclear. V lost 4 bases, J lost 4 bases, and 11 bases lay in between. Germline V gene sequence: CDR1 SGHTA, CDR2 FQGNSA. The CDR3 consists of 13 residues. CDR3 sequence reads: CASSSWLGYEQYF. CDR3 DNA sequence: TGTGCCAGCAGCTCATGGTTGGGGTACGAGCAGTACTTC.

The chain recombines TRBV30 with TRBJ1-1; the match to TRBD1 covers 10 bases. The CDR3 loop spans 15 amino acids. The J segment lost 4 bases and the V segment lost 1 base, leaving 6 bases of the junction unmatched. Germline V lookup: CDR1 GTSNPN, CDR2 SVGIG (reference sequence). DNA for the CDR3: TGTGCCTGGAGTGCTCCGGGACAGGGGCGCACTGAAGCTTTCTTT. Its translation is CAWSAPGQGRTEAFF.

This chain uses TRBV5-4 with TRBJ2-3; 10 bases align to TRBD2. The V gene end was trimmed by 7 bases and the J gene end by 2 bases; junction bases not matched to a gene: 7. The CDR3 loop spans 15 amino acids. The germline gives CDR1 SGHNT, CDR2 YYREEE (reference sequence). The DNA for the CDR3 is TGTGCCAGCTTAAAAGCGGGGGGGATCACAGATACGCAGTATTTT. It yields the protein CASLKAGGITDTQYF.

The genes are TRBV7-6 and TRBJ2-5, with D perhaps being TRBD1 or TRBD2 (6 bases each). The germline CDR1 and CDR2 sequences are SGHVS and FNYEAQ. V dropped 5 bases and J dropped 2 bases, with 18 bases sitting between them. The CDR3 sequence is 16 residues long. In DNA form, the CDR3 reads TGTGCCAGCAGCCTTAACAGAGGGGGGATTCAAGAGACCCAGTACTTC. Encoded protein: CASSLNRGGIQETQYF.

The sample holds one count of this clone. This chain connects TRBV13 to TRBJ2-5, with 10 positions matching TRBD2. Germline loops: CDR1 PRHDT, CDR2 FYEKMQ (reference sequence). CDR3 length equals 15 residues. The V gene end was trimmed by 4 bases and the J gene end by 3 bases; junction bases not matched to a gene: 5. Written as DNA, the CDR3 is TGTGCCAGCAGCTCGGTAGCGGGGGGAGAAGAGACCCAGTACTTC. This codes for CASSSVAGGEETQYF. Full variable domain (rest looked up from reference TRBV13 and TRBJ2-5): AAGVIQSPRHLIKEKRETATLKCYPIPRHDTVYWYQQGPGQDPQFLISFYEKMQSDKGSIPDRFSAQQFSDYHSELNMSSLELGDSALYFCASSSVAGGEETQYFGPGTRLLVL.

The chain recombines TRBV7-3 with TRBJ2-7; 11 positions match TRBD1. This CDR3 contains 18 residues. Germline CDR1 SGHTA, CDR2 FQGTGA. After removal of 5 bases from V and 4 bases from J, the junction contained 16 bases not matched to a gene. CDR3 amino acids: CASSHRDRGIKRVYEQYF. The CDR3 DNA sequence: TGTGCCAGCAGCCACCGGGACAGGGGGATTAAGAGGGTTTACGAGCAGTACTTC.

The chain recombines TRBV7-2 with TRBJ1-5; 8 bases match TRBD1. The germline CDR1 and CDR2 sequences are SGHTA and FQGNSA. The CDR3 totals 15 residues. Trimming at V came to 3 bases and at J to 6 bases, leaving 7 bases not matched to a gene. Here the CDR3 reads CASSLDRVRCQPQHF. The CDR3 nucleotides read TGTGCCAGCAGCTTGGACAGGGTGCGTTGTCAGCCCCAGCATTTT. Using reference TRBV7-2 and TRBJ1-5 for the parts outside the CDR3, the full variable domain is GAGVSQSPSNKVTEKGKDVELRCDPISGHTALYWYRQSLGQGLEFLIYFQGNSAPDKSGLPSDRFSAERTGGSVSTLTIQRTQQEDSAVYLCASSLDRVRCQPQHFGDGTRLSIL.

The chain joins TRBV27 to TRBJ2-7; 8 positions agree with TRBD1. The J segment lost 5 bases and the V segment lost 8 bases, leaving 8 bases of the junction unmatched. This CDR3 spans 13 amino acids. Germline CDR1 is MNHEY and CDR2 is SMNVEV (reference sequence). The CDR3 bases are TGTGCCAGCGGGGAGGACAGGGCTAACGAGCAGTACTTC. It yields the protein CASGEDRANEQYF.

V and J are TRBV28 and TRBJ2-3; D is uncertain. The CDR3 sequence is 15 residues long. Trimming pared 0 bases from V and 1 base from J, leaving 8 bases between. Germline V gives CDR1 MDHEN, CDR2 SYDVKM. The CDR3 DNA follows: TGTGCCAGCAGTTTATGGGGTGTGGGCACAGATACGCAGTATTTT. It yields the protein CASSLWGVGTDTQYF.